Listed here is a single TCR beta chain. The same CDR3 also results from other DNA sequences found in this sample. This entry belongs to a study of shared clonotypes between healthy human individuals. Trimming removed 3 bases from V and 2 bases from J, with 2 bases in between. Germline CDR1 reads MDHEN; CDR2 reads SYDVKM. CDR3 size: 12 residues. Sequencing was performed with immunoSEQ multiplex PCR; in TCRdb, only in-frame clones are kept and a portion is missing. The sample gives 1,400,000 or so clones, approximately 98.5% of which show up once; roughly 0.35% is in the top ten. This clonotype originated in a man younger than 45 in good health. The V and J genes are TRBV28 and TRBJ1-5; D call uncertain. The sequenced material came from naive CD4+ T cells sorted from blood. Subset given: CD45RA+ positively selected. The CDR3 bases are TGTGCCAGCAGTTTCGGCAATCAGCCCCAGCATTTT. It encodes CASSFGNQPQHF.